This TCR beta chain was found in a study of T cell repertoires in ileal Crohn's disease. For the study at large: Patients had a median 7.9-year disease duration, and less than 40% were active smokers.

Concerning this clone itself: One end of the junction does not line up with germline, which may come from a read error.

Clones were read by immunoSEQ multiplex PCR, and TCRdb kept only the in-frame ones, dropping some. The profile shows approximately 30,000 clones, around 80% of them singletons. Patients were adults with ileal or ileocolonic Crohn's disease needing resection. The sample was ileal tissue. The source is an adult with Crohn's disease.

CDR3 protein: CAWGVGQGTPSPQYF. The DNA of the CDR3 is TGTGCCTGGGGTGTAGGACAGGGTACACCGTCGCCCCAGTACTTC. The chain recombines TRBV30 with TRBJ2-5, with 8 bases identical to TRBD1. CDR1 is GTSNPN and CDR2 is SVGIG in the germline V gene (reference sequence). CDR3 size: 15 residues.